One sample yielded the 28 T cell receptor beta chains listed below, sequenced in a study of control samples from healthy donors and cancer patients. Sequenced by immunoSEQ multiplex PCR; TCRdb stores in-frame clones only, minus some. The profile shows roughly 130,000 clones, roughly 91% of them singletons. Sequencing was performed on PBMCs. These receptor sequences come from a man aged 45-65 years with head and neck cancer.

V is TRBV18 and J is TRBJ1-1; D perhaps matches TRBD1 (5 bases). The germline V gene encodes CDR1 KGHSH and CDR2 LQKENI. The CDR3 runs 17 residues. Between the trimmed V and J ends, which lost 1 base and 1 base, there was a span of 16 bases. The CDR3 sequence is CASSPLILGEGNTEAFF. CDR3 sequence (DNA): TGTGCCAGCTCACCACTTATTTTAGGGGAGGGGAACACTGAAGCTTTCTTT.

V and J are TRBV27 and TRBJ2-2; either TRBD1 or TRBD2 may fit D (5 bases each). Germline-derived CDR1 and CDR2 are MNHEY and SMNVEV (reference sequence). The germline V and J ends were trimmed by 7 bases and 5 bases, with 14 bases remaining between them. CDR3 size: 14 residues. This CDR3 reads CASMRDGPTGELFF. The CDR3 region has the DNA TGTGCCAGCATGAGGGACGGGCCAACCGGGGAGCTGTTTTTT.

In nucleotides, the CDR3 is TGCGCCAGCAGCTTGGAGGGCCCTCGGAACACTGAAGCTTTCTTT. Amino acid sequence: CASSLEGPRNTEAFF. The V gene is TRBV5-1, the J gene TRBJ1-1, with D unclear. Trimming left V 0 bases short and J 1 base short, with 10 bases between. Germline V lookup: CDR1 SGHRS, CDR2 YFSETQ. The CDR3 covers 15 residues. Filled out from reference TRBV5-1 and TRBJ1-1, the complete variable domain reads KAGVTQTPRYLIKTRGQQVTLSCSPISGHRSVSWYQQTPGQGLQFLFEYFSETQRNKGNFPGRFSGRQFSNSRSEMNVSTLELGDSALYLCASSLEGPRNTEAFFGQGTRLTVV.

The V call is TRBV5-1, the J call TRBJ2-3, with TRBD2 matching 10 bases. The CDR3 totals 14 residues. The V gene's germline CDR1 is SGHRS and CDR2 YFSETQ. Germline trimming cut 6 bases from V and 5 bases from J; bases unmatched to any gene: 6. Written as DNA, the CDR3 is TGCGCCAGCACAAGCGGGGGGGCCGGAGATACGCAGTATTTT. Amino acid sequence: CASTSGGAGDTQYF.

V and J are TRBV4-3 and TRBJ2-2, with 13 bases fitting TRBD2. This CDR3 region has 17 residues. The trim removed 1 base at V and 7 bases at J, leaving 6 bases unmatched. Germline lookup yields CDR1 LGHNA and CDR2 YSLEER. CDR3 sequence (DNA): TGCGCCAGCAGCCAAGTTATGACTAGCGGGGGGCGCGGGGAGCTGTTTTTT. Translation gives CASSQVMTSGGRGELFF.

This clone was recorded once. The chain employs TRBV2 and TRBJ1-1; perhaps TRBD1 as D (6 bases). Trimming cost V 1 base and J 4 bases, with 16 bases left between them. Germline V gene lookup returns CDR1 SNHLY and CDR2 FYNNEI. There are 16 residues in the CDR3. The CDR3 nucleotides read TGTGCCAGCAGTGAAGGGTCGACAGGCGGAGGCACTGAAGCTTTCTTT. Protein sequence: CASSEGSTGGGTEAFF.

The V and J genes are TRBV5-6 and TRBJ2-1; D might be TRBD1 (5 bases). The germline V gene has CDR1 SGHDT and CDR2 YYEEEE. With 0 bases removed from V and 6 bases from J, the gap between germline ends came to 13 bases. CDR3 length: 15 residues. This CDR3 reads CASSLGTGFANEQFF. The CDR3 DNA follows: TGTGCCAGCAGCTTGGGAACAGGATTCGCCAATGAGCAGTTCTTC.

The CDR3 spells CASSGEYEQYF. In DNA, the CDR3 is TGTGCCAGCAGTGGGGAATACGAGCAGTACTTC. This chain connects TRBV2 to TRBJ2-7; D is undetermined. The ends were cut back, 4 bases at V and 4 bases at J, with 5 bases in the middle. From germline, CDR1 is SNHLY and CDR2 FYNNEI. The CDR3 consists of 11 residues.

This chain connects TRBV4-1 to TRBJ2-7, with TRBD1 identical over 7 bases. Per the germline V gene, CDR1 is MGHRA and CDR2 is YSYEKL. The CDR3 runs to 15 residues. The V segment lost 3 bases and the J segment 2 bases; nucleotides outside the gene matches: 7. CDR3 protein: CASSHPTGSTYEQYF. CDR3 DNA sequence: TGCGCCAGCAGCCATCCGACAGGGAGTACCTACGAGCAGTACTTC.

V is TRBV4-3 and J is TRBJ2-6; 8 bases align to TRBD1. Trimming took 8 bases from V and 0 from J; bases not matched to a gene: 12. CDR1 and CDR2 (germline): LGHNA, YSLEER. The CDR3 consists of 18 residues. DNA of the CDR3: TGCGCCAGCCGGCCCGGGACAGGTTATTTCTCTGGGGCCAACGTCCTGACTTTC. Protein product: CASRPGTGYFSGANVLTF.

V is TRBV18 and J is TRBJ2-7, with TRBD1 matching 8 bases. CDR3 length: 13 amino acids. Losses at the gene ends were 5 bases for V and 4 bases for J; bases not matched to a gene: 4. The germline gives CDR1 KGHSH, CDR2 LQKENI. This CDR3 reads CASSSTGGYEQYF. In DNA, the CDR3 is TGTGCCAGCTCATCCACAGGGGGATACGAGCAGTACTTC.

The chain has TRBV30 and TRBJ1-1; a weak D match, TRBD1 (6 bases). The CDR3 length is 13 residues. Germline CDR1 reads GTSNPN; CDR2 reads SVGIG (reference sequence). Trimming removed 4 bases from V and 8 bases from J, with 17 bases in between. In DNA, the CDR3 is TGTGCCTGGACTAAGGCCCCCACAGGGGAAGCTTTCTTT. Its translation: CAWTKAPTGEAFF.

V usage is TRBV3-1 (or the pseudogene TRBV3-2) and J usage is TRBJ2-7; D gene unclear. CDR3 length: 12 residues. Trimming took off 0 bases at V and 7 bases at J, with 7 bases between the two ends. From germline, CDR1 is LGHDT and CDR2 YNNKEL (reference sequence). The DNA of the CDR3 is TGTGCCAGCAGCCAAGATCCGGAAGAGCAGTACTTC. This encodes CASSQDPEEQYF.

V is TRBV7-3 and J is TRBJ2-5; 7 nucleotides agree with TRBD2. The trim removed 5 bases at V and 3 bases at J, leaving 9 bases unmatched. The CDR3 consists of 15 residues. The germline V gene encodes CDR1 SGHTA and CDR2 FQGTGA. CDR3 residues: CASSPHGTIKETQYF. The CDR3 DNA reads TGTGCCAGCAGCCCCCATGGGACTATTAAAGAGACCCAGTACTTC.

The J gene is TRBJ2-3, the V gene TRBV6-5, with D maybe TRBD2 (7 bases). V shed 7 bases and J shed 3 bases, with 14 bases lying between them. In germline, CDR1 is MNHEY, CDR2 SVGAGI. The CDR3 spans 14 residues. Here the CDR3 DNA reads TGTGCCAGCAAAGGGGGGGCGTGGACAGATACGCAGTATTTT. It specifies CASKGGAWTDTQYF.

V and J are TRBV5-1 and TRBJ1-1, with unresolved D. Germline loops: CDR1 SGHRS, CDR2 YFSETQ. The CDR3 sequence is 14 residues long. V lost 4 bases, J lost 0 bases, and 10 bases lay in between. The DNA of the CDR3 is TGCGCCAGCAGCCCCCAAGGGTTGAACACTGAAGCTTTCTTT. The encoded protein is CASSPQGLNTEAFF.

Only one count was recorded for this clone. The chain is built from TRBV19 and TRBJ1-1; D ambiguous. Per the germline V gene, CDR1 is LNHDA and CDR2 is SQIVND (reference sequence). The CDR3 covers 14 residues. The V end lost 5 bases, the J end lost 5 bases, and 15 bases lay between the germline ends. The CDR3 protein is CASSPTYSATEAFF. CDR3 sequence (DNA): TGTGCCAGTAGTCCTACATACAGTGCAACTGAAGCTTTCTTT. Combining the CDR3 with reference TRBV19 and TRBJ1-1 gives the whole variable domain DGGITQSPKYLFRKEGQNVTLSCEQNLNHDAMYWYRQDPGQGLRLIYYSQIVNDFQKGDIAEGYSVSREKKESFPLTVTSAQKNPTAFYLCASSPTYSATEAFFGQGTRLTVV.

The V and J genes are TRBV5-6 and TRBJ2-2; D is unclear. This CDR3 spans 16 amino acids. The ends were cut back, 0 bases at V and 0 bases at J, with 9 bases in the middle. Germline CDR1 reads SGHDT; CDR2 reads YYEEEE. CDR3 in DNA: TGTGCCAGCAGCTTGGCGGCAGGCACGAACACCGGGGAGCTGTTTTTT. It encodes CASSLAAGTNTGELFF.

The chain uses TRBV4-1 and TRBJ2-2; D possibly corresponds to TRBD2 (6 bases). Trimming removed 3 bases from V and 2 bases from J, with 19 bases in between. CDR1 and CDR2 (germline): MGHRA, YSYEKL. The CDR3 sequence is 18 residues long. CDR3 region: CASSHGVGLAINTGELFF. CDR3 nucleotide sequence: TGCGCCAGCAGCCATGGTGTAGGCCTAGCGATAAACACCGGGGAGCTGTTTTTT.

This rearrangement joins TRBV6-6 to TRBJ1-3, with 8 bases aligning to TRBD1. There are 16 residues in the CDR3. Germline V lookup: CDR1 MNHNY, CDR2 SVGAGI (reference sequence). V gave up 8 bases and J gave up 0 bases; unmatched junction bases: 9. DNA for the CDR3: TGTGCCAGCCTCCGACGGACAGGGAACTCTGGAAACACCATATATTTT. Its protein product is CASLRRTGNSGNTIYF.

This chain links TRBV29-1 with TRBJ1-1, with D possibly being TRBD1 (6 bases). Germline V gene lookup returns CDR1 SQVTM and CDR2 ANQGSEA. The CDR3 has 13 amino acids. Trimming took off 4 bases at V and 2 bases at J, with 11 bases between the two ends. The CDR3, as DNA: TGCAGCGTTGCGACGGGGGCCAACACTGAAGCTTTCTTT. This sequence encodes CSVATGANTEAFF.

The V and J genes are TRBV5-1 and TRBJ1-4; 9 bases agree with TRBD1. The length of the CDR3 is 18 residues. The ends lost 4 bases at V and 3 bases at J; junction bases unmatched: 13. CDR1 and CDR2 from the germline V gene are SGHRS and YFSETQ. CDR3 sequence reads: CASSPAGTGSSANEKLFF. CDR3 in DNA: TGCGCCAGCAGCCCGGCCGGGACAGGGAGTTCAGCTAATGAAAAACTGTTTTTT.

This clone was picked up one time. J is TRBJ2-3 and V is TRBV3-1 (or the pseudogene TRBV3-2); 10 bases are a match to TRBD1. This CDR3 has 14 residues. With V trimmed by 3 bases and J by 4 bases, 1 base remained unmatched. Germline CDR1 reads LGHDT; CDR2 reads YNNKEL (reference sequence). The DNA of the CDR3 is TGTGCCAGCAGCCAGGGGACAGGGGCAGATACGCAGTATTTT. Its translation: CASSQGTGADTQYF.

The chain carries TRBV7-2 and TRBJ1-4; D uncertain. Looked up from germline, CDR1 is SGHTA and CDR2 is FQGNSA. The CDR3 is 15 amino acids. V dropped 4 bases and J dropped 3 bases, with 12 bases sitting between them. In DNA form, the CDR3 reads TGTGCCAGCAGCTCCACCCAGGCCCCTAATGAAAAACTGTTTTTT. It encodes CASSSTQAPNEKLFF.

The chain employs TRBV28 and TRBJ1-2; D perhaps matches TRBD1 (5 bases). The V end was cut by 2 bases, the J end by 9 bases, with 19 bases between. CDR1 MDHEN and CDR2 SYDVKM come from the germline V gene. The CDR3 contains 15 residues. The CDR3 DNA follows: TGTGCCAGCAGTTTACATGCCGGACAAATTTCGAGCTACACCTTC. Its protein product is CASSLHAGQISSYTF.

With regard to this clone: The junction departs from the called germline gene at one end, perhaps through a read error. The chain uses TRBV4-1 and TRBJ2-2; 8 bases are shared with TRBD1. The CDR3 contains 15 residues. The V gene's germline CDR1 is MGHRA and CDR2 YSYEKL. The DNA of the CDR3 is TGCGCCAGCGGCCAGGGGGCGCGGGACACCGGGGAGCTGTTTTTT. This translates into CASGQGARDTGELFF.

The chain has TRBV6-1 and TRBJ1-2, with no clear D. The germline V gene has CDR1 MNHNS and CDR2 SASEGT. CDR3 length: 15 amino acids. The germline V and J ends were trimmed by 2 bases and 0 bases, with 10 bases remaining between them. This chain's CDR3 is CASSEFDRPNYGYTF. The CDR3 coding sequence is TGTGCCAGCAGTGAATTTGATCGTCCTAACTATGGCTACACCTTC.

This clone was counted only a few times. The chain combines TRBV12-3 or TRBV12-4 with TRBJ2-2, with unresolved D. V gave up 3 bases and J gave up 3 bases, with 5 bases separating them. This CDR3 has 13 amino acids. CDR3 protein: CASSFLDTGELFF. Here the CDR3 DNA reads TGTGCCAGCAGTTTTCTGGACACCGGGGAGCTGTTTTTT.